The 23 T cell receptor beta chains presented below share a single source sample, sequenced in a study of T cell changes during pregnancy in multiple sclerosis. This table comes from immunoSEQ multiplex PCR, and its TCRdb copy is limited to in-frame clones, with some not included. There are approximately 40,000 clones in the sample; 75% to 90% occur only once, and roughly 5% lies in the top ten. The source was peripheral blood, collected in the first trimester of pregnancy. These TCRs come from a female donor in good health, enrolled as a control in a pregnancy study.

The rearrangement joins TRBV4-1 to TRBJ2-6; D gene ambiguous. The V end was cut by 1 base, the J end by 0 bases, with 4 bases between. The length of the CDR3 is 15 residues. The germline CDR1 and CDR2 sequences are MGHRA and YSYEKL. CDR3 DNA sequence: TGCGCCAGCAGCCAAGTATCCTCTGGGGCCAACGTCCTGACTTTC. Translated: CASSQVSSGANVLTF.

The chain combines TRBV6-5 with TRBJ2-1; 14 nucleotides match TRBD2. Germline V gives CDR1 MNHEY, CDR2 SVGAGI. The junction had 4 bases not matched to a gene; V was cut back by 5 bases and J by 7 bases. There are 15 residues in the CDR3. CDR3 sequence reads: CASSQGTSGRNEQFF. CDR3 bases: TGTGCCAGCAGTCAAGGGACTAGCGGGAGAAATGAGCAGTTCTTC.

The rearrangement uses TRBV27 and TRBJ1-6, with TRBD1 identical over 8 bases. This CDR3 spans 15 amino acids. Germline V CDR1 and CDR2: MNHEY, SMNVEV (reference sequence). The trim removed 5 bases at V and 9 bases at J, leaving 9 bases unmatched. CDR3 sequence: CASSPGGPGVSPLHF. CDR3 coding DNA: TGTGCCAGCAGTCCAGGGGGCCCGGGCGTTTCACCCCTCCACTTT.

J is TRBJ1-2 and V is TRBV6-4, with unresolved D. Germline V gene sequence: CDR1 MRHNA, CDR2 SNTAGT. This CDR3 spans 12 amino acids. Trimming shortened V by 6 bases and J by 4 bases, and 9 bases separated the two germline ends. As DNA, the CDR3 is TGTGCCAGCAGACCCGGGTCCTATGGCTACACCTTC. As protein: CASRPGSYGYTF.

This clone was observed a single time. CDR3 in amino acids: CASSSGTGGGSYNEQFF. CDR3 DNA: TGTGCCAGCAGCTCCGGGACAGGGGGCGGGTCCTACAATGAGCAGTTCTTC. This rearrangement joins TRBV11-3 to TRBJ2-1; 12 bases are shared with TRBD1. The V gene's germline CDR1 is SGHNT and CDR2 YENEEA. V was clipped by 4 bases and J by 1 base; unmatched bases: 5. The CDR3 loop spans 17 amino acids.

The chain is built from TRBV19 and TRBJ2-2; 16 nucleotides agree with TRBD2. The CDR3 totals 17 residues. Germline loops: CDR1 LNHDA, CDR2 SQIVND (reference sequence). Unmatched junction bases numbered 8, after V lost 6 bases and J lost 7 bases. CDR3 sequence reads: CASSQGLAGGPGGELFF. Written as DNA, the CDR3 is TGTGCCAGTAGCCAGGGACTAGCGGGAGGGCCTGGCGGGGAGCTGTTTTTT.

V gene TRBV30 combines with J gene TRBJ1-6; a possible D gene is TRBD1 (5 bases). The CDR3 has 13 amino acids. Germline V gene data show CDR1 as GTSNPN and CDR2 as SVGIG (reference sequence). V was trimmed by 3 bases and J by 8 bases, leaving 11 bases between them. The CDR3 protein is CAWRSGSDSPLHF. Here the CDR3 DNA reads TGTGCCTGGAGATCAGGGTCAGATTCACCCCTCCACTTT.

The V gene is TRBV2, the J gene TRBJ2-5, with TRBD2 matching over 13 bases. CDR1 is SNHLY, CDR2 FYNNEI, per germline. The CDR3 consists of 13 residues. The V and J ends lost 4 bases and 7 bases, in that order; junction bases with no gene match: 0. In DNA form, the CDR3 reads TGTGCCAGCAGTGGGACTAGCGGGGGGACCCAGTACTTC. Protein: CASSGTSGGTQYF.

The chain combines TRBV29-1 with TRBJ2-1, with D perhaps TRBD1 (6 bases). The CDR3 runs to 12 residues. CDR1 is SQVTM, CDR2 ANQGSEA, per germline. The V gene lost 6 bases and the J gene lost 8 bases, with 14 bases spanning the gap. CDR3 DNA: TGCAGCGTAGTAACAGGGTGGGATGAGCAGTTCTTC. Amino acids: CSVVTGWDEQFF.

V is TRBV29-1 and J is TRBJ2-7; D is perhaps TRBD1 (6 bases). Trimming cost V 5 bases and J 4 bases, with 9 bases left between them. This CDR3 has 11 amino acids. The germline V gene encodes CDR1 SQVTM and CDR2 ANQGSEA. CDR3 in amino acids: CSVLGHYEQYF. The DNA of the CDR3 is TGCAGCGTTCTGGGACATTACGAGCAGTACTTC.

The V call is TRBV29-1, the J call TRBJ1-2; 8 bases are a match to TRBD1. V shed 3 bases and J 8 bases; nucleotides not matched to a gene: 8. The germline V gene has CDR1 SQVTM and CDR2 ANQGSEA. The length of the CDR3 is 13 residues. The CDR3 protein is CSVEGQGARGYTF. CDR3 coding DNA: TGCAGCGTTGAGGGCCAGGGGGCAAGGGGCTACACCTTC. Supplemented by reference TRBV29-1 and TRBJ1-2, the full variable domain reads SAVISQKPSRDICQRGTSLTIQCQVDSQVTMMFWYRQQPGQSLTLIATANQGSEATYESGFVIDKFPISRPNLTFSTLTVSNMSPEDSSIYLCSVEGQGARGYTFGSGTRLTVV.

The chain employs TRBV10-3 and TRBJ1-1, with 7 positions matching TRBD1. Trimming took 0 bases from V and 1 from J; bases not matched to a gene: 8. The germline gives CDR1 ENHRY, CDR2 SYGVKD. The CDR3 runs to 17 residues. Written as DNA, the CDR3 is TGTGCCATCAGTGAGTCTAAGGGGGCGTCACGGAACACTGAAGCTTTCTTT. This codes for CAISESKGASRNTEAFF.

The V and J genes are TRBV13 and TRBJ1-2; tentatively, D is TRBD1 (6 bases). Germline V gene data show CDR1 as PRHDT and CDR2 as FYEKMQ (reference sequence). The CDR3 length is 13 residues. V lost 5 bases and J 4 bases, leaving 11 bases between the germline ends. The CDR3 protein is CASSPRGGYGYTF. In DNA, the CDR3 is TGTGCCAGCAGCCCCAGGGGTGGCTATGGCTACACCTTC.

This clone was seen just once. The chain joins TRBV7-2 to TRBJ2-5; 7 nucleotides agree with TRBD2. The CDR3 covers 16 residues. Germline V CDR1 and CDR2: SGHTA, FQGNSA. V was clipped by 1 base and J by 2 bases; unmatched bases: 7. CDR3 sequence: CASSLGLAGLQETQYF. The CDR3 DNA reads as TGTGCCAGCAGCTTAGGACTGGCGGGACTACAAGAGACCCAGTACTTC. The full variable domain, with the rest looked up from reference TRBV7-2 and TRBJ2-5, is GAGVSQSPSNKVTEKGKDVELRCDPISGHTALYWYRQSLGQGLEFLIYFQGNSAPDKSGLPSDRFSAERTGGSVSTLTIQRTQQEDSAVYLCASSLGLAGLQETQYFGPGTRLLVL.

The V gene is TRBV9, the J gene TRBJ2-5; 8 bases are a match to TRBD1. The germline CDR1 and CDR2 sequences are SGDLS and YYNGEE. This CDR3 comprises 14 residues. V gave up 1 base and J gave up 1 base; unmatched junction bases: 0. The CDR3, as DNA: TGTGCCAGCAGCGTACAGGGGGCCCAAGAGACCCAGTACTTC. Translating it yields CASSVQGAQETQYF. The full variable domain, with the rest looked up from reference TRBV9 and TRBJ2-5, is DSGVTQTPKHLITATGQRVTLRCSPRSGDLSVYWYQQSLDQGLQFLIQYYNGEERAKGNILERFSAQQFPDLHSELNLSSLELGDSALYFCASSVQGAQETQYFGPGTRLLVL.

The chain couples TRBV21-1 to TRBJ2-1; TRBD2 is the table's D call and was not checked against the DNA. TRBV21-1 represents a pseudogene. The CDR3 has 14 residues. CDR3 sequence (DNA): TGTGCCAGCAGCAAAGGGAGAGTCCACAATGAGCAGTTCTTC. This codes for CASSKGRVHNEQFF.

This sequence joins TRBV11-1 and TRBJ2-1, with 11 bases that match TRBD2. Germline CDR1 SGHAT, CDR2 FQDESV (reference sequence). The CDR3 is made up of 15 amino acids. V shed 7 bases, J shed 5 bases, and the junction held 7 bases outside the gene matches. CDR3 in amino acids: CASTLGLAVNNEQFF. The CDR3 coding sequence is TGTGCCAGCACCCTGGGACTAGCGGTTAACAATGAGCAGTTCTTC. The whole variable domain, filled in from reference TRBV11-1 and TRBJ2-1, reads EAEVAQSPRYKITEKSQAVAFWCDPISGHATLYWYRQILGQGPELLVQFQDESVVDDSQLPKDRFSAERLKGVDSTLKIQPAELGDSAMYLCASTLGLAVNNEQFFGPGTRLTVL.

The count of this clone is one. The chain joins TRBV28 to TRBJ1-5, with TRBD1 matching over 7 bases. The CDR3 loop spans 14 amino acids. V dropped 3 bases and J dropped 3; count of bases not matched to a gene: 2. CDR1 is MDHEN and CDR2 is SYDVKM in the germline V gene. CDR3 loop: CASSLTGHNQPQHF. The CDR3 nucleotides read TGTGCCAGCAGTTTGACAGGGCACAATCAGCCCCAGCATTTT.

The chain carries TRBV7-6 and TRBJ2-7; perhaps TRBD2 as D (5 bases). The CDR3 is made up of 16 amino acids. Trimming cost V 5 bases and J 2 bases, with 19 bases left between them. Germline V lookup: CDR1 SGHVS, CDR2 FNYEAQ. CDR3 sequence (DNA): TGTGCCAGCAGCCGTGCCGGTGGCGGGCAGGCCTACGAGCAGTACTTC. It translates to CASSRAGGGQAYEQYF.

The V and J genes are TRBV5-4 and TRBJ1-6; tentative D call: TRBD1 (5 bases). Trimming pared 3 bases from V and 11 bases from J, leaving 15 bases between. Per the germline V gene, CDR1 is SGHNT and CDR2 is YYREEE (reference sequence). The CDR3 consists of 14 residues. CDR3 protein: CASSSGQFGAPLHF. The CDR3 nucleotides read TGTGCCAGCAGCTCTGGACAATTCGGAGCACCCCTCCACTTT.

The chain has TRBV4-2 and TRBJ1-6; TRBD1 matches at 7 bases. CDR3 length: 15 residues. V lost 1 base, J lost 3 bases, and 0 bases stayed unmatched. Germline assignment: CDR1 LGHNA and CDR2 YNFKEQ. The CDR3 sequence: CASSQGDSYNSPLHF. The CDR3 coding sequence is TGTGCCAGCAGCCAAGGGGACAGCTATAATTCACCCCTCCACTTT.

This rearrangement joins TRBV5-1 to TRBJ1-3; maybe TRBD1 (6 bases). CDR3 size: 15 residues. Trimming took 3 bases from V and 2 from J, leaving 12 bases between them. Per germline, CDR1 SGHRS and CDR2 YFSETQ. This CDR3 is CASSSVEGAGNTIYF. Here the CDR3 DNA reads TGCGCCAGCAGCTCGGTCGAGGGGGCTGGAAACACCATATATTTT.

The chain has TRBV6-4 and TRBJ2-3, with TRBD2 identical over 7 bases. The CDR3 is 16 amino acids. Germline lookup yields CDR1 MRHNA and CDR2 SNTAGT. V dropped 4 bases and J dropped 1; count of bases not matched to a gene: 8. The CDR3 loop is CASSGKSGDGTDTQYF. The CDR3 DNA reads as TGTGCCAGCAGTGGCAAGAGCGGGGATGGCACAGATACGCAGTATTTT.